This entry lists 26 T cell receptor beta chains sequenced from one sample in a study of PD-L1 blockade in urothelial cancer. Assay: immunoSEQ multiplex PCR; the TCRdb copy retains only in-frame clones and omits some. There are approximately 800 clones in the sample; roughly a third occur only once, and around 11% lies in the top ten. The sample was tumor tissue, taken before atezolizumab (anti-PD-L1) treatment. Receptors were obtained from a man between 45 and 60 years old with urothelial cancer.

This chain uses TRBV4-1 with TRBJ1-2; the D gene is possibly TRBD1 (6 bases). From germline, CDR1 is MGHRA and CDR2 YSYEKL. The CDR3 spans 16 residues. Trimming took 4 bases from V and 0 from J, leaving 15 bases between them. The CDR3 region is CASSLGSPGANYGYTF. CDR3 nucleotides: TGCGCCAGCAGCCTCGGAAGCCCAGGGGCTAACTATGGCTACACCTTC.

This sequence joins TRBV11-3 and TRBJ2-7; a possible D gene is TRBD2 (6 bases). The germline gives CDR1 SGHNT, CDR2 YENEEA. This CDR3 is built from 14 residues. V dropped 1 base and J dropped 4 bases, with 11 bases sitting between them. CDR3 sequence (DNA): TGTGCCAGCAGCTTAGGCGGGATTAGTTACGAGCAGTACTTC. It yields the protein CASSLGGISYEQYF.

This clone is classed as large. The gene calls are TRBV6-8 and TRBJ2-2; 11 bases are a match to TRBD2. CDR1 is MNHGY and CDR2 is SAAAGT in the germline V gene. The CDR3 runs to 15 residues. The V and J ends lost 6 bases and 7 bases, in that order; junction bases with no gene match: 7. The CDR3 protein is CASRELAGVVGELFF. CDR3 nucleotides: TGTGCCAGCAGGGAACTAGCGGGAGTGGTCGGGGAGCTGTTTTTT.

As concerns this clone: At one boundary the junction diverges from the germline segment, which might be a read error. The CDR3 DNA sequence: TGTGCCATCAGTCCGGGGGGAGGACAGCCCCAGCATTTT. Amino acids: CAISPGGGQPQHF. V is TRBV6-8 and J is TRBJ1-5; maybe TRBD1 (5 bases). This CDR3 is 13 amino acids long. CDR1 and CDR2 (germline): MNHGY, SAAAGT.

The CDR3 DNA reads as TGTGCCAGCAGCCAAGTCCAGGGGGCGAAGGAAAAACTGTTTTTT. Amino acid sequence: CASSQVQGAKEKLFF. V usage is TRBV14 and J usage is TRBJ1-4; 8 bases are a match to TRBD1. Germline-derived CDR1 and CDR2 are SGHDN and FVKESK. This CDR3 comprises 15 residues. With V trimmed by 1 base and J by 8 bases, 6 bases remained unmatched. Full variable domain (rest looked up from reference TRBV14 and TRBJ1-4): EAGVTQFPSHSVIEKGQTVTLRCDPISGHDNLYWYRRVMGKEIKFLLHFVKESKQDESGMPNNRFLAERTGGTYSTLKVQPAELEDSGVYFCASSQVQGAKEKLFFGSGTQLSVL.

In this sample, this clone turned up a few times. The chain is built from TRBV6-8 and TRBJ1-5; maybe TRBD1 (5 bases). The CDR3 extends over 16 amino acids. Trimming cost V 6 bases and J 0 bases, with 15 bases left between them. Germline V gives CDR1 MNHGY, CDR2 SAAAGT. CDR3: CASSNRGRHSNQPQHF. Here the CDR3 DNA reads TGTGCCAGCAGCAACCGGGGCAGACATAGCAATCAGCCCCAGCATTTT.

V gene TRBV19 combines with J gene TRBJ1-1; D possibly corresponds to TRBD1 (6 bases). Trimming cost V 8 bases and J 1 base, with 8 bases left between them. Germline CDR1 and CDR2: LNHDA and SQIVND (reference sequence). This CDR3 spans 12 amino acids. The CDR3 region is CASLDRNTEAFF. Here the CDR3 DNA reads TGTGCCAGTCTGGACAGGAACACTGAAGCTTTCTTT.

This clone was counted between two and nine times. The chain employs TRBV10-3 and TRBJ2-3; D perhaps matches TRBD2 (6 bases). The CDR3 consists of 14 residues. The V end was cut by 4 bases, the J end by 2 bases, with 10 bases between. Germline V gives CDR1 ENHRY, CDR2 SYGVKD. CDR3 bases: TGTGCCATCAGTGGCGGGGCGTTCACAGATACGCAGTATTTT. This sequence encodes CAISGGAFTDTQYF.

This clone was seen only a few times. The genes are TRBV6-8 and TRBJ1-1, with 10 nucleotides matching TRBD1. Germline V gene sequence: CDR1 MNHGY, CDR2 SAAAGT. The length of the CDR3 is 18 residues. V lost 0 bases to trimming and J lost 6 bases; unmatched junction nucleotides: 13. CDR3 residues: CASSYSVGTGARRPEAFF. CDR3 nucleotides: TGTGCCAGCAGTTACTCAGTCGGGACAGGGGCGAGGCGGCCTGAAGCTTTCTTT.

The V and J genes are TRBV5-1 and TRBJ1-4; no reliable D call. Trimming removed 0 bases from V and 1 base from J, with 10 bases in between. Germline CDR1 and CDR2: SGHRS and YFSETQ. The CDR3 is 16 residues long. The DNA for the CDR3 is TGCGCCAGCAGCTTGGACCCGGGCCGAACTAATGAAAAACTGTTTTTT. Translated, it gives CASSLDPGRTNEKLFF.

The chain uses TRBV19 and TRBJ1-2; possibly TRBD1 for D (6 bases). The V gene lost 5 bases and the J gene lost 8 bases, with 15 bases spanning the gap. Germline V lookup: CDR1 LNHDA, CDR2 SQIVND (reference sequence). CDR3 length: 13 amino acids. The CDR3 sequence is CASSAIQGEGYTF. CDR3 bases: TGTGCCAGTAGTGCCATACAGGGAGAGGGCTACACCTTC.

This rearrangement joins TRBV10-2 to TRBJ2-7; D is undetermined. Looked up from germline, CDR1 is WSHSY and CDR2 is SAAADI. The CDR3 loop spans 13 amino acids. V was cut by 9 bases and J by 0 bases, with 12 bases left in between. The CDR3 DNA sequence: TGCGCCAGTAACCCCGGAAGCTCCTACGAGCAGTACTTC. As protein: CASNPGSSYEQYF.

This clone is medium-sized (0.01 to 0.1%) in the sample. The V call is TRBV6-8, the J call TRBJ2-1, with no clear D. The CDR3 runs to 13 residues. Germline-derived CDR1 and CDR2 are MNHGY and SAAAGT. The V end was cut by 0 bases, the J end by 9 bases, with 9 bases between. The CDR3 bases are TGTGCCAGCAGTTACTCGAGGTCCTCTGAGCAGTTCTTC. This encodes CASSYSRSSEQFF.

This clone was counted a few times. This rearrangement joins TRBV28 to TRBJ1-4; D might be TRBD1 (5 bases). The CDR3 contains 13 residues. Germline assignment: CDR1 MDHEN and CDR2 SYDVKM. With 3 bases removed from V and 8 bases from J, the gap between germline ends came to 10 bases. The CDR3: CASSFKGSEKLFF. The CDR3 coding sequence is TGTGCCAGCAGTTTCAAGGGGTCCGAAAAACTGTTTTTT.

The J gene is TRBJ1-6, the V gene TRBV28, with no clear D. V was cut by 1 base and J by 8 bases, with 3 bases left in between. Looked up from germline, CDR1 is MDHEN and CDR2 is SYDVKM. There are 12 residues in the CDR3. The CDR3 region is CASSLSDSPLHF. The CDR3 nucleotides are TGTGCCAGCAGTTTATCTGATTCACCCCTCCACTTT.

This clone was counted only a few times. The chain joins TRBV9 to TRBJ1-2, with 7 bases lining up with TRBD1. The CDR3 sequence is 14 residues long. Trimming cost V 4 bases and J 4 bases; bases outside gene matches: 7. The germline V gene encodes CDR1 SGDLS and CDR2 YYNGEE. The CDR3: CASSRGQLIYGYTF. CDR3 sequence (DNA): TGTGCCAGCAGCCGGGGACAGTTAATCTATGGCTACACCTTC. The complete variable domain, with remaining parts taken from reference TRBV9 and TRBJ1-2, reads DSGVTQTPKHLITATGQRVTLRCSPRSGDLSVYWYQQSLDQGLQFLIQYYNGEERAKGNILERFSAQQFPDLHSELNLSSLELGDSALYFCASSRGQLIYGYTFGSGTRLTVV.

This clone has just a few counts. The chain joins TRBV6-8 to TRBJ1-1; a weak D match, TRBD1 (5 bases). The CDR3 has 14 amino acids. CDR1 and CDR2 (germline): MNHGY, SAAAGT. V was clipped by 5 bases and J by 12 bases, with 22 bases between them. This CDR3 is CASSTTPLLGVTFF. CDR3 in DNA: TGTGCCAGCAGTACTACCCCTCTGCTAGGGGTAACTTTCTTT.

This rearrangement joins TRBV6-8 to TRBJ2-5; possible D gene TRBD2, 5 bases. The V gene's germline CDR1 is MNHGY and CDR2 SAAAGT. The ends were cut back, 4 bases at V and 4 bases at J, with 10 bases in the middle. CDR3 size: 13 residues. The CDR3 nucleotides are TGTGCCAGCAGTTCGGGGTATGGAGAGACCCAGTACTTC. Translation gives CASSSGYGETQYF.

This clone was found a few times. This sequence joins TRBV6-8 and TRBJ1-2; TRBD1 aligns across 10 bases. V lost 8 bases to trimming and J lost 4 bases; unmatched junction nucleotides: 1. The CDR3 loop spans 12 amino acids. From germline, CDR1 is MNHGY and CDR2 SAAAGT. This chain's CDR3 is CASGDRGYGYTF. The CDR3 DNA sequence: TGTGCCAGCGGGGACAGGGGCTATGGCTACACCTTC.

This clone occurred a few times. The chain links TRBV30 to TRBJ1-1; D is possibly TRBD1 (5 bases). Germline CDR1 reads GTSNPN; CDR2 reads SVGIG (reference sequence). V was trimmed by 2 bases and J by 3 bases, leaving 7 bases between them. The CDR3 contains 12 residues. CDR3 region: CAWSSGDTEAFF. The CDR3 DNA follows: TGTGCCTGGAGTTCGGGGGACACTGAAGCTTTCTTT.

There are a few counts of this clone. The V call is TRBV2, the J call TRBJ1-4, with TRBD1 as a possible D gene (5 bases). This CDR3 contains 15 residues. V was clipped by 1 base and J by 1 base, with 7 bases between them. Per the germline V gene, CDR1 is SNHLY and CDR2 is FYNNEI. CDR3 sequence reads: CASSEEGRTNEKLFF. The CDR3 DNA reads as TGTGCCAGCAGTGAAGAGGGGAGAACTAATGAAAAACTGTTTTTT. The full variable domain, rest sourced from reference TRBV2 and TRBJ1-4, is EPEVTQTPSHQVTQMGQEVILRCVPISNHLYFYWYRQILGQKVEFLVSFYNNEISEKSEIFDDQFSVERPDGSNFTLKIRSTKLEDSAMYFCASSEEGRTNEKLFFGSGTQLSVL.

This clone is medium-sized by share. The V and J genes are TRBV6-7 and TRBJ1-2, with a possible D match to TRBD1 (6 bases). TRBV6-7 is designated an ORF whose function remains uncertain. Trimming removed 2 bases from V and 0 bases from J, with 16 bases in between. This CDR3 comprises 17 residues. CDR3: CASSYRRYRGANYGYTF. DNA for the CDR3: TGTGCCAGCAGTTACCGGCGGTATAGGGGGGCTAACTATGGCTACACCTTC.

This clone has just a few counts. The chain carries TRBV29-1 and TRBJ2-7, with 7 bases identical to TRBD2. CDR1 SQVTM and CDR2 ANQGSEA come from the germline V gene. The CDR3 extends over 14 amino acids. The trim removed 4 bases at V and 4 bases at J, leaving 10 bases unmatched. The CDR3, as DNA: TGCAGCGTTGTCAGGCAGGGACTATTTTACGAGCAGTACTTC. This codes for CSVVRQGLFYEQYF.

The chain is built from TRBV16 and TRBJ1-1; D is possibly TRBD1 (6 bases). There are 13 residues in the CDR3. CDR1 and CDR2 from the germline V gene are KGHSY and FQNENV. V was trimmed by 3 bases and J by 6 bases, leaving 11 bases between them. CDR3 amino acids: CASSQRGSAEAFF. The DNA for the CDR3 is TGTGCCAGCAGCCAGAGGGGGAGCGCTGAAGCTTTCTTT.

V gene TRBV15 combines with J gene TRBJ1-1; TRBD1 might be the D (6 bases). CDR1 is LNHNV and CDR2 is YYDKDF in the germline V gene (reference sequence). Trimming took off 5 bases at V and 2 bases at J, with 15 bases between the two ends. This CDR3 contains 15 residues. The CDR3 protein is CATSPRTAFNTEAFF. The CDR3 bases are TGTGCCACCAGCCCGCGGACAGCGTTTAACACTGAAGCTTTCTTT.

A few counts support this clone. The chain carries TRBV28 and TRBJ1-5; TRBD1 matches at 8 bases. V shed 6 bases, J shed 1 base, and the junction held 2 bases outside the gene matches. The germline V gene has CDR1 MDHEN and CDR2 SYDVKM. The CDR3 contains 14 residues. The CDR3 here is CASRGQVSNQPQHF. As DNA, the CDR3 is TGTGCCAGCAGGGGACAGGTGAGCAATCAGCCCCAGCATTTT.